Following are 5 T cell receptor beta chains from one sample sequenced in a study of blood T cells in healthy people across ages. A second PCR, run for roughly 6 to 11 cycles, used a sample-barcoded 5' primer plus a J-beta primer mix. Using its own MiXCR run on the 5' RACE reads, TCRdb lists one record per CDR3 protein. The data contain more than 700,000 distinct CDR3 sequences, around 50% of them singletons. The sequenced material came from blood. These receptors came from a man older than 75 in good health.

The CDR3 DNA reads as TGTGCCAGCAGGACAGAGAGGGGGCGGGATGAGCAGTTCTTC. It codes for CASRTERGRDEQFF. The chain couples TRBV7-9 to TRBJ2-1; 7 nucleotides match TRBD1. The CDR3 has 14 residues. Germline V gene data show CDR1 as SEHNR and CDR2 as FQNEAQ (reference sequence). J was trimmed by 8 bases and V by 6 bases; bases with no gene match: 10.

This clonotype has only a few counts. This chain links TRBV24-1 with TRBJ2-3; D gene unclear. V was shortened by 5 bases and J by 0 bases, with 8 bases between the two germline ends. The CDR3 has 14 amino acids. CDR1 is KGHDR, CDR2 SFDVKD, per germline. CDR3 sequence (DNA): TGTGCCACCAGTGCGAGTTACAGCACAGATACGCAGTATTTT. Translation: CATSASYSTDTQYF.

Comments on this clonotype: Possible read error: a much larger clone is one base away. The rearrangement uses TRBV12-3 or TRBV12-4 and TRBJ2-3; 10 bases are a match to TRBD1. The length of the CDR3 is 14 residues. V was pared by 8 bases and J by 3 bases, with 5 bases of the junction left unmatched. CDR3 amino acids: CASEDRGRTDTQYF. The CDR3 DNA is TGTGCCAGCGAAGACAGGGGGCGGACAGATACGCAGTATTTT.

This clonotype has just a few counts. J is TRBJ1-3 and V is TRBV12-3 or TRBV12-4; TRBD1 might be the D (6 bases). The CDR3 totals 15 residues. The V end lost 5 bases, the J end lost 1 base, and 12 bases lay between the germline ends. The CDR3, as DNA: TGTGCCAGCAGTCGAGAGGGGGGGTCTGGAAACACCATATATTTT. Translating it yields CASSREGGSGNTIYF.

This clonotype was seen a few times. V gene TRBV29-1 combines with J gene TRBJ2-5; D possibly corresponds to TRBD2 (5 bases). The J call may be in error: the DNA end matches TRBJ2-7 better. The germline CDR1 and CDR2 sequences are SQVTM and ANQGSEA. CDR3 length: 13 amino acids. The CDR3 DNA reads as TGCAGCGTTGAAGATCGGGAAAGAAACGAGCAGTACTTC. Protein product: CSVEDRERNEQYF.